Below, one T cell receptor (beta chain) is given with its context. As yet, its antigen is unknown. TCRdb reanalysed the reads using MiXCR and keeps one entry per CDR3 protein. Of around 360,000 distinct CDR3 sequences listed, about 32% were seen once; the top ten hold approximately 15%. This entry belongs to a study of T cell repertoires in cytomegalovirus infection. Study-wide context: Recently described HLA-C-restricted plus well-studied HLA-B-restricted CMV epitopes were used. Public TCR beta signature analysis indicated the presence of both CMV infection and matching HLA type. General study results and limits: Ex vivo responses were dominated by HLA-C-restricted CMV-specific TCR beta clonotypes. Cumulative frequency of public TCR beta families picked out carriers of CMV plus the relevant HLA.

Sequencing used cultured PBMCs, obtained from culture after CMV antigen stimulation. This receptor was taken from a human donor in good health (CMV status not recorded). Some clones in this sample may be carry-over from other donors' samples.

Here the CDR3 reads CATGQGKETQYF. CDR3 bases: TGTGCCACCGGACAGGGGAAAGAGACCCAGTACTTC. The chain recombines TRBV10-3 with TRBJ2-5, with TRBD1 matching over 9 bases. Germline-derived CDR1 and CDR2 are ENHRY and SYGVKD. This CDR3 region has 12 residues. The V gene end was trimmed by 10 bases and the J gene end by 3 bases; junction bases not matched to a gene: 3.